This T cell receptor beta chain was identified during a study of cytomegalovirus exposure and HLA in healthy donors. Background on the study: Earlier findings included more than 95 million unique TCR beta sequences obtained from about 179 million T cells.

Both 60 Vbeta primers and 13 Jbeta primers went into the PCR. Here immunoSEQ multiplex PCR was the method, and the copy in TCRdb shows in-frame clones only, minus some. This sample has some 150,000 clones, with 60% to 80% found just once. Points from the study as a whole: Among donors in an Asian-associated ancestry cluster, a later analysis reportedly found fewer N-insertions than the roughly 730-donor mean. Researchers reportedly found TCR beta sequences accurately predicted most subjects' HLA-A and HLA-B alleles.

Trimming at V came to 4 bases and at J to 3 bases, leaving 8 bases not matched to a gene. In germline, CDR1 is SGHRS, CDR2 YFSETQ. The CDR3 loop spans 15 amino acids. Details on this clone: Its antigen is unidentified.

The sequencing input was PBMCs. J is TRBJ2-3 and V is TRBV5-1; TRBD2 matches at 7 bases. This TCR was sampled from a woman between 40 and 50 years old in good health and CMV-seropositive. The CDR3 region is CASSPPASGTDTQYF. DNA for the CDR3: TGCGCCAGCAGCCCCCCCGCTAGCGGTACAGATACGCAGTATTTT.